This TCR beta chain was identified during a study of cytomegalovirus exposure and HLA in healthy donors. Whole-study results and caveats: V- and J-gene trimming of TCR beta was linked (in a later analysis) to a missense DCLRE1C variant. CMV serostatus was the only recorded immune exposure for donors. In an earlier analysis, about 87% or about 30%: the productive usage of most TCR beta V segments. One cluster of highly shared sequence variants probably arose as a sequencing artifact.

In regard to this clone: Its antigen is unidentified.

The CDR3 totals 15 residues. Per the germline V gene, CDR1 is SGHVS and CDR2 is FNYEAQ. V lost 0 bases to trimming and J lost 2 bases, with 9 bases between them. PCR amplification relied on 60 Vbeta primers (plus 13 Jbeta primers). Generated by immunoSEQ multiplex PCR, the TCRdb table keeps only in-frame clones and is missing some. The data hold about 160,000 clones, with about 85% observed a single time. The chain uses TRBV7-6 and TRBJ2-3; tentatively, D is TRBD1 (6 bases). The TCR was taken from a man aged 18 to 29 in good health and CMV-seronegative. Sequenced: PBMCs. The CDR3 here is CASSLARDITDTQYF. Written as DNA, the CDR3 is TGTGCCAGCAGCTTAGCCAGGGACATCACAGATACGCAGTATTTT.